A single sample gave rise to the 22 T cell receptor beta chains below, sequenced in a study of graft-versus-host responses after intestinal transplantation (dated by TCRdb to 2020 to 2022). The library was produced with the immunoSEQ multiplex PCR assay. TCRdb carries this immuneACCESS record with in-frame sequences only. Its versions omit some clonotypes, under half of them owing to an unresolved V gene in the studies checked, with the rest unexplained. The table for this sample lists some 120,000 clones; approximately 93% of them were counted only once. The ten biggest clones cover around 1.2% of the sample. The time point label for this specimen denotes: cells obtained before transplantation from donor or recipient. Their cognate antigens are unknown. Material: unstimulated CD8+ T cells sorted from spleen or lymph node cells, obtained before transplant. Every receptor here comes from a human donor who was the organ donor for an intestinal transplant.

V and J are TRBV5-3 and TRBJ1-2; D uncertain. Being an ORF, TRBV5-3 has a function that is uncertain. The CDR3 covers 15 residues. V lost 3 bases and J 1 base, leaving 13 bases between the germline ends. This CDR3 is CARSCPLSLNYGYTF. CDR3 DNA: TGTGCCAGAAGCTGTCCTTTAAGCCTTAACTATGGCTACACCTTC.

This sequence joins TRBV27 and TRBJ1-5; perhaps TRBD1 as D (5 bases). CDR3 length equals 14 residues. Germline loops: CDR1 MNHEY, CDR2 SMNVEV (reference sequence). V dropped 2 bases and J dropped 7 bases, with 12 bases sitting between them. CDR3 nucleotides: TGTGCCAGCAGTTTACGAGGGGATGGGCAGCCCCAGCATTTT. The encoded protein is CASSLRGDGQPQHF.

In DNA form, the CDR3 reads TGTGCCAGCGAAAAGACAGGCGGAGGGAATGAGCAGTTCTTC. This translates into CASEKTGGGNEQFF. This chain links TRBV7-9 with TRBJ2-1; D tentatively reads TRBD1 or TRBD2 (6 bases each). This CDR3 contains 14 residues. The V and J ends lost 8 bases and 7 bases respectively, with 18 bases between them. CDR1 is SEHNR and CDR2 is FQNEAQ in the germline V gene (reference sequence).

This clone was picked up one time. The chain links TRBV6-6 to TRBJ2-5; 7 bases match TRBD2. Germline values: CDR1 MNHNY, CDR2 SVGAGI (reference sequence). The CDR3 totals 12 residues. J lost 5 bases, V lost 8 bases, and 5 bases had no gene match. The CDR3 region is CASGGVVETQYF. CDR3 nucleotides: TGTGCCAGCGGGGGGGTAGTCGAGACCCAGTACTTC.

The CDR3 is CASSLLTGGGEKLFF. In DNA form, the CDR3 reads TGTGCCAGCAGCCTACTCACAGGGGGCGGGGAAAAACTGTTTTTT. The J gene is TRBJ1-4, the V gene TRBV11-2, with TRBD1 matching 9 bases. This CDR3 spans 15 amino acids. CDR1 is SGHAT and CDR2 is FQNNGV in the germline V gene. V was clipped by 5 bases and J by 8 bases; unmatched bases: 9.

This chain uses TRBV28 with TRBJ2-2; the match to TRBD2 covers 11 bases. Trimming cost V 6 bases and J 4 bases; bases outside gene matches: 13. This CDR3 is 18 amino acids long. Per germline, CDR1 MDHEN and CDR2 SYDVKM. This CDR3 reads CASRGLGLAEYATGELFF. The CDR3 coding sequence is TGTGCCAGCAGAGGATTGGGACTAGCGGAATACGCCACCGGGGAGCTGTTTTTT.

This clone appeared once. The chain has TRBV9 and TRBJ2-3, with D hard to call. The CDR3 runs 19 residues. Germline V lookup: CDR1 SGDLS, CDR2 YYNGEE. With 0 bases removed from V and 2 bases from J, the gap between germline ends came to 22 bases. The CDR3 is CASSVGGRPTHPSTDTQYF. The CDR3 region has the DNA TGTGCCAGCAGCGTAGGTGGCAGGCCTACCCACCCATCCACAGATACGCAGTATTTT.

The chain has TRBV19 and TRBJ1-5; a weak D match, TRBD1 (5 bases). Between the trimmed V and J ends, which lost 7 bases and 9 bases, there was a span of 16 bases. CDR1 and CDR2 (germline): LNHDA, SQIVND (reference sequence). This CDR3 has 13 residues. CDR3 DNA sequence: TGTGCCAGTACCGATCGGGGACCCGGGCCCCAGCATTTT. Amino acid sequence: CASTDRGPGPQHF.

The CDR3 DNA reads as TGTGCCAGCAGCTCGCGCGGGACAACGAACACTGAAGCTTTCTTT. Amino acids: CASSSRGTTNTEAFF. V gene TRBV5-5 combines with J gene TRBJ1-1; weak D call: TRBD1 (6 bases). Germline loops: CDR1 SGHKS, CDR2 YYEKEE (reference sequence). Between the trimmed V and J ends, which lost 3 bases and 1 base, there was a span of 13 bases. CDR3 length: 15 amino acids.

V usage is TRBV30 and J usage is TRBJ1-2; 11 bases align to TRBD1. CDR3 length equals 13 residues. Germline trimming cut 4 bases from V and 4 bases from J; bases unmatched to any gene: 2. Germline CDR1 reads GTSNPN; CDR2 reads SVGIG (reference sequence). The CDR3 reads CAWMDRGPYGYTF. The CDR3 DNA follows: TGTGCCTGGATGGACAGGGGGCCCTATGGCTACACCTTC.

This clone was detected only a few times. CDR3 in DNA: TGTGCCAGCAGACCTGGACTAGCGCCTTCCTACGAGCAGTACTTC. This gives the protein CASRPGLAPSYEQYF. The chain is built from TRBV28 and TRBJ2-7, with TRBD2 identical over 9 bases. Per germline, CDR1 MDHEN and CDR2 SYDVKM. The CDR3 consists of 15 residues. After removal of 6 bases from V and 1 base from J, the junction contained 7 bases not matched to a gene.

This chain joins TRBV4-3 and TRBJ2-7; maybe TRBD1 (6 bases). Germline V gene lookup returns CDR1 LGHNA and CDR2 YSLEER. The CDR3 is 16 amino acids. V was pared by 0 bases and J by 4 bases, with 16 bases between. The CDR3 DNA reads TGCGCCAGCAGCCAAGATGTCGCACAGGGAATATACGAGCAGTACTTC. It yields the protein CASSQDVAQGIYEQYF.

CDR3 DNA sequence: TGTGCCAGCAGCTTGGAGGGCGGTTACACTGAAGCTTTCTTT. Protein product: CASSLEGGYTEAFF. V is TRBV5-8 and J is TRBJ1-1; D not certain. The CDR3 is made up of 14 amino acids. The germline V and J ends were trimmed by 0 bases and 3 bases, with 9 bases remaining between them. Germline V gene sequence: CDR1 SGHTS, CDR2 YDEGEE.

The chain joins TRBV4-1 to TRBJ1-2, with a tentative D call TRBD1 (5 bases). The CDR3 is made up of 15 amino acids. Germline V gene lookup returns CDR1 MGHRA and CDR2 YSYEKL. Trimming took off 0 bases at V and 4 bases at J, with 12 bases between the two ends. CDR3 nucleotides: TGCGCCAGCAGCCAAGATTTGGGGACCGGCTATGGCTACACCTTC. This gives the protein CASSQDLGTGYGYTF.

V gene TRBV7-9 combines with J gene TRBJ2-5; 9 bases align to TRBD1. The trim removed 5 bases at V and 5 bases at J, leaving 9 bases unmatched. Per germline, CDR1 SEHNR and CDR2 FQNEAQ (reference sequence). The length of the CDR3 is 15 residues. CDR3 DNA: TGTGCCAGCAGCCCTTATCCCGGGACAGGGGAGACCCAGTACTTC. Translation gives CASSPYPGTGETQYF.

J is TRBJ2-3 and V is TRBV13; D may be TRBD2 (7 bases). CDR3 length: 16 residues. Germline values: CDR1 PRHDT, CDR2 FYEKMQ (reference sequence). V was cut by 5 bases and J by 11 bases, with 26 bases left in between. This chain's CDR3 is CASSPGGGQGLLLQYF. The CDR3 DNA is TGTGCCAGCAGCCCTGGGGGGGGGCAGGGACTTTTATTGCAGTATTTT.

The chain joins TRBV4-1 to TRBJ2-1; 8 bases map to TRBD2. The CDR3 spans 17 residues. Germline CDR1 MGHRA, CDR2 YSYEKL. Unmatched junction bases numbered 4, after V lost 0 bases and J lost 0 bases. CDR3 DNA: TGCGCCAGCAGCCAAGAACCCAGCGGGAGCTCCTACAATGAGCAGTTCTTC. Residues: CASSQEPSGSSYNEQFF.

The genes are TRBV7-8 and TRBJ2-7, with 9 bases identical to TRBD2. Germline values: CDR1 SGHVS, CDR2 FQNEAQ. Trimming at V came to 0 bases and at J to 5 bases, leaving 5 bases not matched to a gene. This CDR3 region has 15 residues. The CDR3 DNA follows: TGTGCCAGCAGCTTAGCGGCGGGAGGGCCCGACGAGCAGTACTTC. This encodes CASSLAAGGPDEQYF.

This chain links TRBV15 with TRBJ2-7, with unresolved D. Trimming left V 3 bases short and J 6 bases short, with 12 bases between. This CDR3 comprises 13 residues. In germline, CDR1 is LNHNV, CDR2 YYDKDF (reference sequence). The chain's CDR3 is CATSRYFPGEQYF. The DNA for the CDR3 is TGTGCCACCAGCAGGTACTTTCCTGGCGAGCAGTACTTC.

Concerning this clone itself: Sequence at one end of the junction differs from germline and may be a read error. The chain recombines TRBV11-2 with TRBJ2-7; 7 bases map to TRBD1. This CDR3 contains 14 residues. Germline V gene sequence: CDR1 SGHAT, CDR2 FQNNGV. As DNA, the CDR3 is TGTGCCAGCAGCTTGGACAGGAGCTCCCACGAGCAGTACTTC. It specifies CASSLDRSSHEQYF.

The chain carries TRBV25-1 and TRBJ1-2; the D is unclear. Germline loops: CDR1 MGHDK, CDR2 SYGVNS. The CDR3 extends over 13 amino acids. The V end lost 3 bases, the J end lost 7 bases, and 12 bases lay between the germline ends. Here the CDR3 DNA reads TGTGCCAGCAGTGATCTAACAGATGGTGGCTACACCTTC. It is translated as CASSDLTDGGYTF.

The genes are TRBV7-2 and TRBJ2-4, with a possible D match to TRBD1 (6 bases). With 2 bases removed from V and 0 bases from J, the gap between germline ends came to 14 bases. CDR1 and CDR2 from the germline V gene are SGHTA and FQGNSA. The CDR3 covers 17 residues. CDR3 sequence (DNA): TGTGCCAGCAGCTTATTAGGGACACCGATAGCCAAAAACATTCAGTACTTC. Translating it yields CASSLLGTPIAKNIQYF.